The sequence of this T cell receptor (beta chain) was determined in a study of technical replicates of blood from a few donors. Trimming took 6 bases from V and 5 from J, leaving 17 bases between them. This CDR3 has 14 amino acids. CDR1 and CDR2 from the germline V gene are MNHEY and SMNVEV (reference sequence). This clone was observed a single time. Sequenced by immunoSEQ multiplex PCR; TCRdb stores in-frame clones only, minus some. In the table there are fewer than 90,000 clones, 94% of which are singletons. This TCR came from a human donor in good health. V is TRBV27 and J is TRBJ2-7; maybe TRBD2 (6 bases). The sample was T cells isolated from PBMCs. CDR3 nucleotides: TGTGCCAGCAGGATGGGAGGAGGGAATAACGAGCAGTACTTC. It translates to CASRMGGGNNEQYF.